This T cell receptor beta chain emerged from a study of Ad26.COV2.S vaccination and SARS-CoV-2 variants. About the research overall: Doses of Ad26.COV2.S were injected into muscle once or twice, 56 days apart.

Details on this clone: Antigen unknown.

Sequencing was performed with immunoSEQ multiplex PCR; in TCRdb, only in-frame clones are kept and a portion is missing. The profile shows 360,000 or so clones, 89% of them singletons. General study points: Vaccinees displayed broader spike-specific TCR repertoires than placebo recipients. Measures of TCR breadth and depth may have fallen short of total T cell responses. Substantial breadth was reportedly displayed by spike-specific CD8+ and CD4+ T cell responses after vaccination.

Treatment meaning: around 19 received Ad26.COV2.S at low or high dose, single or two shots; roughly five received placebo; per-sample allocation not given. Day 63 after the first vaccine or placebo injection was the time point for sampling. CDR3 length: 14 residues. The ends were cut back, 6 bases at V and 5 bases at J, with 17 bases in the middle. Germline CDR1 SNHLY, CDR2 FYNNEI. The sequencing here drew on peripheral blood, taken in a trial of Ad26.COV2.S vaccine versus placebo. This clonotype originated in a person between 18 and 65 years old who received the Ad26.COV2.S COVID-19 vaccine or a placebo. The V and J genes are TRBV2 and TRBJ2-7, with D unclear. CDR3 in amino acids: CASRPRRTVDEQYF. The CDR3 DNA follows: TGTGCCAGCAGACCCAGGCGGACGGTCGACGAGCAGTACTTC.